This TCR beta chain was sequenced for a study of spatial heterogeneity in lung cancer. Study as a whole: Counts of TCR transcripts in tumor regions tracked strongly with a T cell module score that came from matched bulk RNA-seq. In raw reads, more than 9.5 appearances on average were recorded for each unique TCR and UMI combination. Broader study findings: Counts of expanded intratumoral alpha and beta TCRs tracked tumor mutation counts.

Sample time point: sample taken at primary tumor resection. Donors were 72 untreated early-stage non-small cell lung cancer patients. The input material, whole RNA from tumor, nontumor lung or frozen PBMC, was sequenced unsorted. This clonotype came up many times. The antigen is not known. The germline V and J ends were trimmed by 2 bases and 6 bases, with 8 bases remaining between them. The CDR3 runs 13 residues. CDR1 is MNHNS and CDR2 is SASEGT in the germline V gene. TCRdb re-derived calls from the 5' RACE reads in MiXCR, one entry per CDR3 protein. This sample has a few thousand distinct CDR3 sequences, with just under 8% found just once.

The rearrangement links TRBV6-1 to TRBJ2-4; D ambiguous. The clonotype comes from a female donor with early-stage non-small cell lung cancer. The specimen comprised lung tumor tissue, sampled at surgery. The CDR3 bases are TGTGCCAGCAGTGAAAATGCGGCAAACATTCAGTACTTC. It translates to CASSENAANIQYF.